The 4 T cell receptor beta chains listed next were all sequenced from one sample in a study of human T cells and chemical hapten exposure. One entry per CDR3 protein, called by TCRdb with MiXCR from the RACE reads. This table has some 50,000 distinct CDR3 sequences, 4% to 4.5% appearing once. Stated time point: healthy volunteer bleed at 2 weeks. Researchers extracted total RNA from unfractionated whole blood. The specimen was whole blood. All receptors come from a human donor in good health. Some clones in this sample may be carry-over from other donors' samples.

V gene TRBV9 combines with J gene TRBJ2-5; 10 bases are shared with TRBD1. Unmatched junction bases numbered 10, after V lost 3 bases and J lost 2 bases. Germline V gives CDR1 SGDLS, CDR2 YYNGEE. The CDR3 is 17 amino acids. The CDR3 DNA reads TGTGCCAGCAGCGCGGGGAGGAGACAGGGGGCTCAAGAGACCCAGTACTTC. Protein sequence: CASSAGRRQGAQETQYF.

In DNA, the CDR3 is TGCGCCAGCAGCTTGGTGGGGTACAGCATTCAGTACTTC. This sequence encodes CASSLVGYSIQYF. The chain employs TRBV5-1 and TRBJ2-4, with D unresolved. Trimming pared 0 bases from V and 9 bases from J, leaving 10 bases between. CDR1 and CDR2 (germline): SGHRS, YFSETQ. The CDR3 runs to 13 residues.

There are a few counts of this clonotype. The chain links TRBV28 to TRBJ2-7; D is possibly TRBD2 (6 bases). Trimming removed 6 bases from V and 3 bases from J, with 15 bases in between. CDR1 and CDR2 from the germline V gene are MDHEN and SYDVKM. CDR3 size: 14 residues. The CDR3 sequence: CASRGGVRLYEQYF. In nucleotides, the CDR3 is TGTGCCAGCAGAGGAGGGGTCCGACTCTACGAGCAGTACTTC.

The chain employs TRBV7-3 and TRBJ1-5; maybe TRBD1 (6 bases). The CDR3 loop spans 15 amino acids. The ends were cut back, 5 bases at V and 7 bases at J, with 18 bases in the middle. CDR1 SGHTA and CDR2 FQGTGA come from the germline V gene. CDR3 sequence: CASSRAGGAGQPQHF. The CDR3 DNA is TGTGCCAGCAGCCGCGCTGGGGGGGCCGGGCAGCCCCAGCATTTT. Full variable domain (outside the CDR3, taken from reference TRBV7-3 and TRBJ1-5): GAGVSQTPSNKVTEKGKYVELRCDPISGHTALYWYRQSLGQGPEFLIYFQGTGAADDSGLPNDRFFAVRPEGSVSTLKIQRTERGDSAVYLCASSRAGGAGQPQHFGDGTRLSIL.